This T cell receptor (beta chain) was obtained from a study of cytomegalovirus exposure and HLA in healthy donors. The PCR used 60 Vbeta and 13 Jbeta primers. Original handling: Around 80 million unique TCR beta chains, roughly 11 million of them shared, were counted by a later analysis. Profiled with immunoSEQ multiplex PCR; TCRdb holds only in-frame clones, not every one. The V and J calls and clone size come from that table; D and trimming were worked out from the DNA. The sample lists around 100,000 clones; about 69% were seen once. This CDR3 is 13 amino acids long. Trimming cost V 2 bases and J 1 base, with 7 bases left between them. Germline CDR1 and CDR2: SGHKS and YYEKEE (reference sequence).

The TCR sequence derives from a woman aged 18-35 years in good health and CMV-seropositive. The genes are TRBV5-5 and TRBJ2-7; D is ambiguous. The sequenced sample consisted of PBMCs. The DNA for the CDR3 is TGTGCCAGCAGCTTTTACTTATCCTACGAGCAGTACTTC. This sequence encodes CASSFYLSYEQYF.